This TCR beta chain comes out of a study of follicular helper T cells after annual influenza vaccination. Regarding time point: 2015-2016 season, pre-vaccination. TCRB sequencing was done at Survey resolution level. TCRdb's copy holds only in-frame clones and misses some; the assay was immunoSEQ multiplex PCR. Of approximately 13,000 clones detected, about four fifths appear once; the ten largest clones hold about 0.42%. This sequence originates from an adult who received the influenza vaccine. The sample here was CXCR5- memory CD4+ T cells sorted from blood, taken on the day of influenza vaccination.

CDR3 bases: TGTGCCAGCAGCTCCAGCGGGGGGCCCACAGATACGCAGTATTTT. It encodes CASSSSGGPTDTQYF. This chain joins TRBV7-9 and TRBJ2-3; 9 bases agree with TRBD2. V lost 4 bases to trimming and J lost 2 bases; unmatched junction nucleotides: 4. Germline assignment: CDR1 SEHNR and CDR2 FQNEAQ (reference sequence). This CDR3 is 15 amino acids long. The full variable domain, with the rest looked up from reference TRBV7-9 and TRBJ2-3, is DTGVSQNPRHKITKRGQNVTFRCDPISEHNRLYWYRQTLGQGPEFLTYFQNEAQLEKSRLLSDRFSAERPKGSFSTLEIQRTEQGDSAMYLCASSSSGGPTDTQYFGPGTRLTVL.